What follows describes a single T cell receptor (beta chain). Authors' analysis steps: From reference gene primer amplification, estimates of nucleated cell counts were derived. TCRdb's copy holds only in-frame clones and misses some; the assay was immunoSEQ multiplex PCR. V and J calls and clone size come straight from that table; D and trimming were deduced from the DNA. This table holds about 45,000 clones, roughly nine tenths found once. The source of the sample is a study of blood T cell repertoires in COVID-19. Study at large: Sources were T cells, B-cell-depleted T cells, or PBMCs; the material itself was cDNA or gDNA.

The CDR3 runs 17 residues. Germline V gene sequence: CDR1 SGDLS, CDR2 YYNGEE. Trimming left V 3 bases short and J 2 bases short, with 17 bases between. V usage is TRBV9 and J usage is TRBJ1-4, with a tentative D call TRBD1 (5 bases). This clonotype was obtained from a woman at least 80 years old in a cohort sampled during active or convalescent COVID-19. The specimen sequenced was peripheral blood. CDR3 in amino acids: CASSGDSRGTTNEKLFF. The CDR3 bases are TGTGCCAGCAGCGGCGACAGTCGAGGGACTACTAATGAAAAACTGTTTTTT. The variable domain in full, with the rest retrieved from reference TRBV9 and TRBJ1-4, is DSGVTQTPKHLITATGQRVTLRCSPRSGDLSVYWYQQSLDQGLQFLIQYYNGEERAKGNILERFSAQQFPDLHSELNLSSLELGDSALYFCASSGDSRGTTNEKLFFGSGTQLSVL.